This T cell receptor (beta chain) stems from a study of blood T cell repertoires in COVID-19. Background on the study: Material from acute and convalescent COVID-19 was sourced from the United States, Italy and Spain. Sample material is recorded as cDNA or gDNA derived from T cells, B-cell-depleted T cells, or PBMCs.

As handled by the study authors: By means of reference gene primer amplification, nucleated cell counts were estimated. Some clones are missing from TCRdb's copy, which holds only in-frame ones; the method was immunoSEQ multiplex PCR. V and J calls and clone size are copied from that table; D and trimming were computed from the DNA. Found here are around 270,000 clones, around 83% of them singletons; the top ten hold roughly 1.4%. The CDR3 contains 17 residues. V shed 3 bases, J shed 5 bases, and the junction held 8 bases outside the gene matches. Germline loops: CDR1 MGHDK, CDR2 SYGVNS. The specimen sequenced was peripheral blood. This TCR derives from a woman between 40 and 50 years old who had recovered from COVID-19. This chain joins TRBV25-1 and TRBJ1-6, with 9 bases that match TRBD1. The CDR3 here is CASSEQTGGLNNSPLHF. CDR3 nucleotides: TGTGCCAGCAGTGAGCAGACAGGGGGACTTAATAATTCACCCCTCCACTTT.